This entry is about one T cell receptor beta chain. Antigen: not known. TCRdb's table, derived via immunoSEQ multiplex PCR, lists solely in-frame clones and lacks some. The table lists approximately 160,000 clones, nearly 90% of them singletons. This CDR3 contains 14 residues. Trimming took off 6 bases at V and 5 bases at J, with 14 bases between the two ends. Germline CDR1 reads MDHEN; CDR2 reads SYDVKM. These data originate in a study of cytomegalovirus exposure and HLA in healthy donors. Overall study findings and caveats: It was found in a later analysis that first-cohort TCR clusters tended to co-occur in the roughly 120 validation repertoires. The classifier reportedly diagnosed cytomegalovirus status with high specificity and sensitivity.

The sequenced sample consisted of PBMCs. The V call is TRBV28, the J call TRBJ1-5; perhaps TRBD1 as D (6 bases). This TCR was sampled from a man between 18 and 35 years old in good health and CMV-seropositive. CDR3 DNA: TGTGCCAGCAGAGTACAGGGAGGGGATCAGCCCCAGCATTTT. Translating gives CASRVQGGDQPQHF.